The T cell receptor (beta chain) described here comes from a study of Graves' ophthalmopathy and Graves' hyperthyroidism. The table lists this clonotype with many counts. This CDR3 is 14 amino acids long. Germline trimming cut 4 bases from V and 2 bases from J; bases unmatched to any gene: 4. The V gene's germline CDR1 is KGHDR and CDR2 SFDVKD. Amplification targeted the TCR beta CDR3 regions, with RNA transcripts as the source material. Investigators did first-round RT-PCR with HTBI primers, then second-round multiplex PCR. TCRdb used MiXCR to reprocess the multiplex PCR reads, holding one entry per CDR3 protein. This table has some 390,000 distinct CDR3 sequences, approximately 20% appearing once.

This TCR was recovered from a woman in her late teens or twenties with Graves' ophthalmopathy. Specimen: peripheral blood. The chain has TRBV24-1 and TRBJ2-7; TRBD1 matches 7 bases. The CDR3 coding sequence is TGTGCCACCAGTGAACCGGACAGGCCCTACGAGCAGTACTTC. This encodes CATSEPDRPYEQYF.